What follows is one TCR beta chain and its context. The clone's antigen remains unknown. No qualities accompany the bases; no much larger clone lies one base away. These data are taken from a study of blood T cell repertoires in COVID-19 (dated by TCRdb to about 2020). The study in broad terms: The collaborator samples originated in the United States, Italy and Spain and spanned the acute and convalescent phases of COVID-19. The repertoires were released in a freely available public database intended as a resource for research on the immune response to SARS-CoV-2. A de-identified subject ID, COVID-19 status, age in years and sex were almost always included in the sample metadata. Where available, HLA class I and class II types were obtained from metadata supplied by the sample provider rather than from assay-based typing. The samples were drawn from the first 160 participants of the ongoing ImmuneRACE study and from about 1,200 subjects provided by 6 global collaborators. Deeply sampled blood TCRbeta repertoires from subjects exposed to, actively infected with, or recovered from COVID-19 were included in the dataset. The prospective study material was composed of cDNA or gDNA derived from T cells, B-cell-depleted T cells, or PBMCs. Results the study describes overall, beyond this receptor: The amount of clinical and demographic metadata varied by source and participant and was provided uncurated.

TCRbeta CDR3 regions were amplified from genomic DNA using the immunoSEQ Assay, a bias-controlled multiplex PCR. As for the original processing: The number of nucleated cells in each sample was estimated from the amplification of reference gene primers within the assay. To quantify the absolute abundance of each unique TCRbeta CDR3 rearrangement, sequence reads were collapsed and filtered. For each sample, productive Simpson clonality was calculated as the square root of Simpson's diversity index across productive rearrangements. TCRdb provides this immuneACCESS table in a form limited to in-frame rearrangements. Some clones are lacking; in checked studies, under half of them reflect an unresolved V gene, and why the rest are absent is not known. V, J and clone size were drawn from that table, and D and trimming were deduced from the DNA. The sample has some 300,000 clones on record, around four fifths of them singletons. The top ten clonotypes cover around 4.2% of the sample.

The CDR3 starts with the cysteine, ends with the phenylalanine, and has 14 residues. Just CDR3 DNA is preserved here, 42 bases in frame from base 1. V sheds 2 bases and J sheds 3 bases, leaving 11 bases between their ends. CDR1 and CDR2 (SGHRS, YFSETQ) derive from the germline V gene. Each collaborating institution followed its own protocols to collect whole blood in K2EDTA tubes. For TCRbeta analysis, collaborators shipped samples in one of three forms: frozen whole blood, isolated PBMCs, or DNA extracted from either of those sample types. Sequencing used peripheral blood. The rearranged segments are TRBV5-1 and TRBJ1-2, with the D gene not clear enough to name. This receptor was obtained from a woman aged 45-65 years with active or convalescent COVID-19. For the CDR3, the sequence is CASSFERGDYGYTF. The DNA is TGCGCCAGCAGCTTTGAACGAGGAGACTATGGCTACACCTTC.